This TCR beta chain is drawn from a study of cytomegalovirus exposure and HLA in healthy donors. Whole-study findings and limits: In a later analysis, DRB1 alleles had the most associated TCRs; HLA-C alleles the fewest.

CDR3 length: 14 residues. Germline V lookup: CDR1 SGHAT, CDR2 FQNNGV. V lost 1 base, J lost 9 bases, and 10 bases lay in between. PCR used 60 Vbeta primers and 13 Jbeta primers. Sequencing was performed with immunoSEQ multiplex PCR; in TCRdb, only in-frame clones are kept and a portion is missing. The sample carries 100,000 to 150,000 clones, around 81% recorded once. Notes on this clone: Its antigen is not identified.

What was sequenced was PBMCs. The sequence derives from a female donor in good health and CMV-seronegative. The chain employs TRBV11-2 and TRBJ1-6; D is possibly TRBD1 (5 bases). DNA for the CDR3: TGTGCCAGCAGCTTAGCAGGGAGGGTTTCACCCCTCCACTTT. Translating it yields CASSLAGRVSPLHF. The variable domain in full, completed from reference TRBV11-2 and TRBJ1-6, reads EAGVAQSPRYKIIEKRQSVAFWCNPISGHATLYWYQQILGQGPKLLIQFQNNGVVDDSQLPKDRFSAERLKGVDSTLKIQPAKLEDSAVYLCASSLAGRVSPLHFGNGTRLTVT.